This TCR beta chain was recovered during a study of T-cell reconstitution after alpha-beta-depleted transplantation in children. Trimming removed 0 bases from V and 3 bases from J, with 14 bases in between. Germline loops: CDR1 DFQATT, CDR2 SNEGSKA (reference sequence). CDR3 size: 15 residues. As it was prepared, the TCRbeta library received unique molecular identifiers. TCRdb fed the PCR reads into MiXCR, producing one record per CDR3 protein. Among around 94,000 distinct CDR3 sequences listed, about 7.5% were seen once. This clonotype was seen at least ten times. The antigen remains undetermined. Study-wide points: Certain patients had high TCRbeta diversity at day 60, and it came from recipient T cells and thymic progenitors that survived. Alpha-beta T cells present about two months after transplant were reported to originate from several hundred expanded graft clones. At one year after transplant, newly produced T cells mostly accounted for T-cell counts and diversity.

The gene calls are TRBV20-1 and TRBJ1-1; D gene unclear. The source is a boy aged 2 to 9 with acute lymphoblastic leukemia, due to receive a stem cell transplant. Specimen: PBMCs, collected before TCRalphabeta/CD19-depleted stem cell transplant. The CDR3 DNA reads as TGCAGTGCTAGAGATGGCGGACGCCCTTACACTGAAGCTTTCTTT. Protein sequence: CSARDGGRPYTEAFF.